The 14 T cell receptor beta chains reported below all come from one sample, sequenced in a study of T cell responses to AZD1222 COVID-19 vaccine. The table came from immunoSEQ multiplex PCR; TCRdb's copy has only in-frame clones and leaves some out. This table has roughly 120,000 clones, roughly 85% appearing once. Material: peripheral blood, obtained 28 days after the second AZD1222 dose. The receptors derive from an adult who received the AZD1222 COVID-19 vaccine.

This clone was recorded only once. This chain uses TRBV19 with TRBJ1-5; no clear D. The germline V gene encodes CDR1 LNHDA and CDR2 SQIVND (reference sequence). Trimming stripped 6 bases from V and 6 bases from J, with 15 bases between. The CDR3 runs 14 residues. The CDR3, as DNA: TGTGCCAGTAGCCCGCGGAGGGAGCCTCAGCCCCAGCATTTT. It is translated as CASSPRREPQPQHF.

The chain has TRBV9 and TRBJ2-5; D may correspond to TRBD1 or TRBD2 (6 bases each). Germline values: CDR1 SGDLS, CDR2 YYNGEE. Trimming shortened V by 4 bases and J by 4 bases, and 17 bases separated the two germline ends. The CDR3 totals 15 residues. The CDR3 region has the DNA TGTGCCAGCAGCCTCCAAGGGGGGCTAGCAGAGACCCAGTACTTC. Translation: CASSLQGGLAETQYF.

The CDR3 protein is CASSLGQGAITDTQYF. The CDR3, as DNA: TGTGCCAGCAGCTTAGGCCAGGGGGCGATCACAGATACGCAGTATTTT. The chain carries TRBV7-9 and TRBJ2-3, with 8 positions matching TRBD1. CDR3 size: 16 residues. Germline V gene data show CDR1 as SEHNR and CDR2 as FQNEAQ (reference sequence). After removal of 1 base from V and 2 bases from J, the junction contained 5 bases not matched to a gene.

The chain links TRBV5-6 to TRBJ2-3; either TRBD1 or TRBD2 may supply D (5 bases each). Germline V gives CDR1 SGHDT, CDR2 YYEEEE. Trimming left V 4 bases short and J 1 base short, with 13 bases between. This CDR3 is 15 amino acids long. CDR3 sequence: CASSNWGTGTDTQYF. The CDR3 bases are TGTGCCAGCAGCAATTGGGGGACCGGCACAGATACGCAGTATTTT.

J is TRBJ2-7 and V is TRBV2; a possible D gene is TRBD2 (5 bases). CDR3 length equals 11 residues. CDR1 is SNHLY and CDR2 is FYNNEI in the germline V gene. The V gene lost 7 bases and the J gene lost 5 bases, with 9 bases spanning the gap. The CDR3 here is CASMSGDEQYF. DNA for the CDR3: TGTGCCAGCATGTCCGGGGACGAGCAGTACTTC. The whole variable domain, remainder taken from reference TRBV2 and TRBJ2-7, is EPEVTQTPSHQVTQMGQEVILRCVPISNHLYFYWYRQILGQKVEFLVSFYNNEISEKSEIFDDQFSVERPDGSNFTLKIRSTKLEDSAMYFCASMSGDEQYFGPGTRLTVT.

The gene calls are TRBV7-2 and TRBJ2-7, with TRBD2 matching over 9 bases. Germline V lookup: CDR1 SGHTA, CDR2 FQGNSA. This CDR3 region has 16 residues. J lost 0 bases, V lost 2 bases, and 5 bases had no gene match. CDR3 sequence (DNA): TGTGCCAGCAGCTTATCCGCTAGCGGGGCCTCCTACGAGCAGTACTTC. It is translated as CASSLSASGASYEQYF. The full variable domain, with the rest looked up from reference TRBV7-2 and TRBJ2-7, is GAGVSQSPSNKVTEKGKDVELRCDPISGHTALYWYRQSLGQGLEFLIYFQGNSAPDKSGLPSDRFSAERTGGSVSTLTIQRTQQEDSAVYLCASSLSASGASYEQYFGPGTRLTVT.

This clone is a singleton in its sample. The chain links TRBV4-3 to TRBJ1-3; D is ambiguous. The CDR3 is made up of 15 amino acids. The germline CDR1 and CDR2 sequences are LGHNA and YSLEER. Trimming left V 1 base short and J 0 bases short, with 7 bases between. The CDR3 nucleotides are TGCGCCAGCAGCCAAGGGGGTCACTCTGGAAACACCATATATTTT. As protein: CASSQGGHSGNTIYF.

DNA for the CDR3: TGTGCCAGCAGTTTATCGGGTTCTAGCCTGGGGGTGATTGGCTACACCTTC. Its translation is CASSLSGSSLGVIGYTF. The V gene is TRBV27, the J gene TRBJ1-2; D possibly corresponds to TRBD1 (5 bases). The CDR3 loop spans 17 amino acids. V shed 0 bases and J shed 7 bases, with 21 bases lying between them. Per the germline V gene, CDR1 is MNHEY and CDR2 is SMNVEV (reference sequence).

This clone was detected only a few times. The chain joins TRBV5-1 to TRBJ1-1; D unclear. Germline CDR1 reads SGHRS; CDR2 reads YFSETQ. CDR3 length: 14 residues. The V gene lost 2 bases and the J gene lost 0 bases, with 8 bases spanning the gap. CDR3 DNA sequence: TGCGCCAGCAGCTTTGCCAGCATGAACACTGAAGCTTTCTTT. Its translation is CASSFASMNTEAFF.

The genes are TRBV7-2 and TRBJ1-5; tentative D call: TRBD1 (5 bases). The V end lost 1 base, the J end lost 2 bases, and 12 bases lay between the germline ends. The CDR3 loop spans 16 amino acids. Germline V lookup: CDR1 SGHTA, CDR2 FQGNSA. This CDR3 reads CASSLVGRGGNQPQHF. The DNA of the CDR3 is TGTGCCAGCAGCTTAGTCGGGCGGGGGGGCAATCAGCCCCAGCATTTT.

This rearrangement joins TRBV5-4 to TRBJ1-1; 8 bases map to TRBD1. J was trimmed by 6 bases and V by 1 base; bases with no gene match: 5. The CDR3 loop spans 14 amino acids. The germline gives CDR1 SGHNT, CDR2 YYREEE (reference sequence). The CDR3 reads CASSLMTGEPEAFF. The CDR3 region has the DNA TGTGCCAGCAGCTTGATGACAGGGGAGCCTGAAGCTTTCTTT.

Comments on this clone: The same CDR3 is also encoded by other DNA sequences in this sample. The DNA for the CDR3 is TGTGCCAGCAGCCGGACAGTCTACGAGCAGTACTTC. As protein: CASSRTVYEQYF. The chain couples TRBV11-1 to TRBJ2-7, with a tentative D call TRBD1 (6 bases). The CDR3 loop spans 12 amino acids. Per the germline V gene, CDR1 is SGHAT and CDR2 is FQDESV (reference sequence). V was pared by 5 bases and J by 3 bases, with 8 bases between.

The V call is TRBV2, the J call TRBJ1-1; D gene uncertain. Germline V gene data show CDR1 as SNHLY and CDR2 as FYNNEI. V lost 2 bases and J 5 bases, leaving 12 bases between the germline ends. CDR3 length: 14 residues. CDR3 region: CASSEYREETEAFF. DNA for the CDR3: TGTGCCAGCAGTGAATATCGGGAGGAGACTGAAGCTTTCTTT. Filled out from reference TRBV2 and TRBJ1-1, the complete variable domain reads EPEVTQTPSHQVTQMGQEVILRCVPISNHLYFYWYRQILGQKVEFLVSFYNNEISEKSEIFDDQFSVERPDGSNFTLKIRSTKLEDSAMYFCASSEYREETEAFFGQGTRLTVV.

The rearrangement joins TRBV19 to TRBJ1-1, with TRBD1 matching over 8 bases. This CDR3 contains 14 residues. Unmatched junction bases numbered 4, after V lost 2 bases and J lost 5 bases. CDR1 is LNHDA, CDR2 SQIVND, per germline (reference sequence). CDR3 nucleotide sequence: TGTGCCAGTAGTATATGGACAGGGCGGACTGAAGCTTTCTTT. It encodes CASSIWTGRTEAFF. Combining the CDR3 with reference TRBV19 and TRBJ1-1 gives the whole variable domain DGGITQSPKYLFRKEGQNVTLSCEQNLNHDAMYWYRQDPGQGLRLIYYSQIVNDFQKGDIAEGYSVSREKKESFPLTVTSAQKNPTAFYLCASSIWTGRTEAFFGQGTRLTVV.